This TCR beta chain was recorded in a study of cytomegalovirus exposure and HLA in healthy donors. Details on this clone: The target antigen is unknown.

Study conclusions and caveats: The study listed under 200 cytomegalovirus-associated TCR beta chains. As immune exposure information, only CMV serostatus was available.

Vbeta (60) and Jbeta (13) primers were used in the PCR. The assay was immunoSEQ multiplex PCR, and TCRdb's table has in-frame clones only and misses some. This sample has roughly 100,000 clones, with 69% found just once. The CDR3 loop spans 18 amino acids. Trimming shortened V by 3 bases and J by 0 bases, and 18 bases separated the two germline ends. Per germline, CDR1 KGHSH and CDR2 LQKENI. This rearrangement joins TRBV18 to TRBJ1-5, with D possibly TRBD1 on 5 matching bases. Sequenced sample: PBMCs. This TCR was sampled from a young man in good health and CMV-seronegative. The CDR3 spells CASSPGQSGPNSNQPQHF. The CDR3 DNA is TGTGCCAGCTCACCGGGGCAGTCCGGACCAAATAGCAATCAGCCCCAGCATTTT. The full variable domain, with the rest looked up from reference TRBV18 and TRBJ1-5, is NAGVMQNPRHLVRRRGQEARLRCSPMKGHSHVYWYRQLPEEGLKFMVYLQKENIIDESGMPKERFSAEFPKEGPSILRIQQVVRGDSAAYFCASSPGQSGPNSNQPQHFGDGTRLSIL.